One sample yielded the 9 T cell receptor beta chains listed below, sequenced in a study of T cell responses to AZD1222 COVID-19 vaccine. Libraries were prepared by immunoSEQ multiplex PCR; TCRdb keeps only in-frame clonotypes and omits some of them. In the table there are fewer than 150,000 clones, 88% of which are singletons. The sample was peripheral blood, taken 28 days after the second AZD1222 dose. Every receptor here comes from an adult who received the AZD1222 COVID-19 vaccine.

The V call is TRBV28, the J call TRBJ1-2; maybe TRBD1 (6 bases). CDR3 length: 14 amino acids. Deletions cut 5 bases from V and 5 bases from J, with 15 bases between. Germline loops: CDR1 MDHEN, CDR2 SYDVKM. The DNA for the CDR3 is TGTGCCAGCAGTCCAGGGGCGGGACATTATGGCTACACCTTC. Its protein is CASSPGAGHYGYTF.

This chain connects TRBV6-5 to TRBJ2-5, with 10 positions matching TRBD2. The CDR3 sequence is 14 residues long. Germline CDR1 MNHEY, CDR2 SVGAGI. The V gene end was trimmed by 7 bases and the J gene end by 2 bases; junction bases not matched to a gene: 4. CDR3 nucleotides: TGTGCCAGCAATAGCGGGGGGATTCAAGAGACCCAGTACTTC. Translated: CASNSGGIQETQYF.

The V gene is TRBV7-2, the J gene TRBJ2-3; D is perhaps TRBD2 (5 bases). The CDR3 runs 13 residues. V lost 6 bases to trimming and J lost 3 bases, with 10 bases between them. Germline V gives CDR1 SGHTA, CDR2 FQGNSA. The CDR3, as DNA: TGTGCCAGCAGTGAGCGGAAAACAGATACGCAGTATTTT. This translates into CASSERKTDTQYF.

The chain couples TRBV19 to TRBJ1-4; 8 nucleotides line up with TRBD1. Per germline, CDR1 LNHDA and CDR2 SQIVND (reference sequence). The CDR3 runs to 15 residues. J gave up 5 bases and V 10 bases, and 12 bases lay outside the gene matches. The CDR3 reads CATNSRDRLNEKLFF. CDR3 nucleotide sequence: TGTGCCACCAACTCCCGGGACAGGTTAAATGAAAAACTGTTTTTT.

This clone was observed a single time. This rearrangement joins TRBV30 to TRBJ1-5; D ambiguous. V was clipped by 2 bases and J by 1 base, with 21 bases between them. The germline V gene encodes CDR1 GTSNPN and CDR2 SVGIG (reference sequence). The CDR3 runs 18 residues. The CDR3 protein is CAWSSYEGGQASNQPQHF. The CDR3 DNA reads TGTGCCTGGAGTTCATACGAAGGAGGCCAAGCGAGCAATCAGCCCCAGCATTTT.

This sequence joins TRBV5-1 and TRBJ2-7, with 9 bases fitting TRBD1. The trim removed 1 base at V and 5 bases at J, leaving 7 bases unmatched. This CDR3 is 15 amino acids long. Germline values: CDR1 SGHRS, CDR2 YFSETQ. The DNA of the CDR3 is TGCGCCAGCAGCTTGCAACAGGGGGCGCAGGACGAGCAGTACTTC. Residues: CASSLQQGAQDEQYF. Supplemented by reference TRBV5-1 and TRBJ2-7, the full variable domain reads KAGVTQTPRYLIKTRGQQVTLSCSPISGHRSVSWYQQTPGQGLQFLFEYFSETQRNKGNFPGRFSGRQFSNSRSEMNVSTLELGDSALYLCASSLQQGAQDEQYFGPGTRLTVT.

This chain links TRBV28 with TRBJ2-2; the match to TRBD2 covers 9 bases. Per the germline V gene, CDR1 is MDHEN and CDR2 is SYDVKM. The CDR3 spans 15 residues. J lost 1 base, V lost 3 bases, and 0 bases had no gene match. The CDR3 loop reads CASSFSGGNTGELFF. In nucleotides, the CDR3 is TGTGCCAGCAGTTTTAGCGGGGGGAACACCGGGGAGCTGTTTTTT.

This clone was observed a single time. The chain has TRBV19 and TRBJ2-2; 11 nucleotides align to TRBD2. This CDR3 is 15 amino acids long. CDR1 and CDR2 from the germline V gene are LNHDA and SQIVND (reference sequence). V lost 8 bases to trimming and J lost 1 base; unmatched junction nucleotides: 3. The CDR3 region is CASGLAGLNTGELFF. The CDR3 region has the DNA TGTGCCAGTGGACTAGCGGGCCTGAACACCGGGGAGCTGTTTTTT.

This rearrangement joins TRBV10-3 to TRBJ1-1; no firm D call. CDR3 size: 11 residues. V was pared by 9 bases and J by 1 base, with 6 bases between. Germline V lookup: CDR1 ENHRY, CDR2 SYGVKD. CDR3 DNA: TGTGCCATTAGAACGAACACTGAAGCTTTCTTT. Translated, it gives CAIRTNTEAFF.